Listed below are T cell receptor beta chains from one sample, sequenced in a study of shared clonotypes between healthy human individuals. Generated by immunoSEQ multiplex PCR, the TCRdb table keeps only in-frame clones and is missing some. Here the sample spans over 1.4 million clones, 95% to 97% being singletons. The material sequenced was naive CD4+ T cells sorted from blood. Every receptor here comes from a man under 40 in good health. The CDR3 runs from the conserved cysteine through the conserved F or W. Fields, in order: J gene, V gene, CDR3 protein.

TRBJ1-1	TRBV6-1	CASSPTVNTEAFF
TRBJ2-1	TRBV11-2	CASSAVEQFF
TRBJ1-2	TRBV19	CASSRTVHGYTF
TRBJ1-5	TRBV11-2	CASSSEVHQPQHF
TRBJ2-7	TRBV19	CASSPGHSYEQYF
TRBJ2-1	TRBV27	CASSSPSGPTTYNEQFF
TRBJ2-7	TRBV13	CASSLRLVYEQYF
TRBJ2-5	TRBV14	CASSRLVVQETQYF
TRBJ2-7	TRBV28	CASTLFSGTSVSEQYF
TRBJ1-1	TRBV4-1	CASSLRGLNRTYMNTEAFF
TRBJ2-7	TRBV28	CASSPTGSSYEQYF
TRBJ2-3	TRBV9	CASSESGRASDTQYF
TRBJ2-5	TRBV14	CASSPRWLQETQYF
TRBJ1-2	TRBV5-4	CASSRLSNGYTF
TRBJ2-5	TRBV11-2	CASRSIKQETQYF
TRBJ2-3	TRBV28	CASRGSTDTQYF
TRBJ2-1	TRBV6-5	CASSYSRGTGQFF
TRBJ1-2	TRBV28	CASSLPGFGGYTF
TRBJ1-2	TRBV6-1	CASSLSVANYGYTF
TRBJ1-4	TRBV6-1	CASSRTGWGEKLFF
TRBJ2-2	TRBV5-1	CASSRTSNTGELFF
TRBJ2-1	TRBV27	CASGFTGRYNEQFF
TRBJ2-5	TRBV27	CASSVHGTPSETQYF
TRBJ2-7	TRBV7-2	CASSGQGGPYEQYF
TRBJ2-3	TRBV7-2	CASSPGTSVFSDTQYF
TRBJ2-1	TRBV18	CASTALGLGLAANEQFF
TRBJ2-7	TRBV28	CAVAYEQYF
TRBJ2-7	TRBV10-3	CAIRQGYEQYF
TRBJ1-1	TRBV28	CASSFWGAKNTEAFF
TRBJ1-2	TRBV6-1	CASRQGIVIYGYTF